The T cell receptor beta chain described here comes from a study of cytomegalovirus exposure and HLA in healthy donors. Study findings and constraints: Among TCR sequences, most were rare, though some public TCRs appeared in many donors. The investigators catalogued under 200 TCR beta chains as cytomegalovirus-associated.

The donors were part of the validation cohort, which consisted of over a hundred subjects and was separate from the first cohort of about 670 subjects. The CDR3 has 17 amino acids. Germline V gene data show CDR1 as SGHTS and CDR2 as YDEGEE. Trimming at V came to 0 bases and at J to 5 bases, leaving 11 bases not matched to a gene. In the case of this clone: Its target is not known.

Some clones are missing from TCRdb's copy, which holds only in-frame ones; the method was immunoSEQ multiplex PCR. The sample lists roughly 180,000 clones; about 89% were seen once. The receptor was derived from a young man in good health and CMV-seropositive. V is TRBV5-8 and J is TRBJ1-5, with TRBD1 identical over 7 bases. Sequencing used PBMCs. The CDR3 sequence is CASSLVRQGGRHQPQHF. In DNA, the CDR3 is TGTGCCAGCAGCTTGGTCCGACAGGGAGGTAGGCATCAGCCCCAGCATTTT.